This TCR beta chain was documented in a study of OX40 agonist ivuxolimab in advanced cancers. Profiling relied on immunoSEQ multiplex PCR, and the TCRdb table lists in-frame clones only, not all of them. This sample yields approximately 30,000 clones, of which around nine tenths are seen a single time; 24% belongs to the top ten. Germline V gives CDR1 LGHNA, CDR2 YSLEER. This CDR3 spans 21 amino acids. V was pared by 0 bases and J by 0 bases, with 13 bases of the junction left unmatched. This clone turned up a few times. This rearrangement joins TRBV4-3 to TRBJ2-1; 11 bases are a match to TRBD2. This clonotype was sampled from an adult with an advanced solid tumor such as melanoma, head and neck, liver or kidney cancer. Specimen: CD4+ or CD8+ T cells sorted from blood, collected in a trial of the OX40 agonist ivuxolimab. In nucleotides, the CDR3 is TGCGCCAGCAGCCAAGAGGCTCCGGGACTAGCGGATTCGAGCTCCTACAATGAGCAGTTCTTC. Translation gives CASSQEAPGLADSSSYNEQFF.